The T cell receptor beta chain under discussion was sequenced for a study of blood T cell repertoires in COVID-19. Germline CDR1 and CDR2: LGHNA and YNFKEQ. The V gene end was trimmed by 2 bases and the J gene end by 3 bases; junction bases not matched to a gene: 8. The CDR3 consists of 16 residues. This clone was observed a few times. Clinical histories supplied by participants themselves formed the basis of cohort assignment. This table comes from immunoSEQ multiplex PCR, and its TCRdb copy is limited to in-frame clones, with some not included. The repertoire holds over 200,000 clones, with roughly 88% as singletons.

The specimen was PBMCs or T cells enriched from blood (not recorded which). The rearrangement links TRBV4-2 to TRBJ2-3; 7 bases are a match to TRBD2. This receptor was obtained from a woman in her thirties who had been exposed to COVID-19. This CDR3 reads CASSQRSGGGTDTQYF. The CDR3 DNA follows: TGTGCCAGCAGCCAAAGGTCGGGAGGTGGAACAGATACGCAGTATTTT.